This TCR beta chain was identified during a study of response to subunit inactivated influenza vaccine. Study-wide findings and caveats: The authors suggested that few new T cells are recruited per seasonal influenza vaccination.

MiXCR, applied by TCRdb to the RT-PCR reads, yields one record per CDR3 protein. In the table there are approximately 480,000 distinct CDR3 sequences, roughly 9.8% of which are singletons. Of note for this clonotype: Antigen unknown.

The CDR3 is 16 residues long. The V gene lost 2 bases and the J gene lost 0 bases, with 12 bases spanning the gap. Germline-derived CDR1 and CDR2 are SGHTA and FQGTGA. V usage is TRBV7-3 and J usage is TRBJ2-3, with D possibly being TRBD2 (6 bases). Sequences were derived from PBMCs from blood, sampled more than 35 days after vaccination. The sequence was obtained from a man over 45 who received an inactivated influenza vaccine. The CDR3 is CASSLFGGGSTDTQYF. The CDR3 nucleotides are TGTGCCAGCAGCTTATTTGGGGGAGGAAGCACAGATACGCAGTATTTT.